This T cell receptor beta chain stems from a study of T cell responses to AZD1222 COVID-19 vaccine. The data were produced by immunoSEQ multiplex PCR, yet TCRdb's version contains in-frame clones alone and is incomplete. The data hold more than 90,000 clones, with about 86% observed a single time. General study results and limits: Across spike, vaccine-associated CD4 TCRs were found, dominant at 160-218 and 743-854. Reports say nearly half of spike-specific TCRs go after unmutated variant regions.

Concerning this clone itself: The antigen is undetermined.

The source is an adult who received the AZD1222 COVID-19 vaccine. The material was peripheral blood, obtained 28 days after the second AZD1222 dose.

CDR3 region: CSAGQGNQPQHF. The CDR3, as DNA: TGCAGCGCTGGACAGGGGAATCAGCCCCAGCATTTT. V gene TRBV29-1 combines with J gene TRBJ1-5; 9 bases align to TRBD1. This CDR3 region has 12 residues. Per the germline V gene, CDR1 is SQVTM and CDR2 is ANQGSEA. V shed 7 bases, J shed 4 bases, and the junction held 2 bases outside the gene matches.